What follows are 25 T cell receptor beta chains derived from one specimen sequenced in a study of blood T cells in healthy people across ages. For the second PCR, which ran for 7 to 11 cycles, a sample-barcoded 5' primer and a J-beta primer mix were used. TCRdb re-derived calls from the 5' RACE reads in MiXCR, one entry per CDR3 protein. The sample lists hundreds of thousands of distinct CDR3 sequences, around 42% occurring once. The sample taken for sequencing was blood. The receptor source for this set is a man in his 60s in good health.

The rearrangement uses TRBV27 and TRBJ2-5; D not resolved. V lost 0 bases and J lost 4, with 6 bases in between. Germline-derived CDR1 and CDR2 are MNHEY and SMNVEV (reference sequence). The CDR3 contains 13 residues. This chain's CDR3 is CASSLSRSETQYF. The DNA for the CDR3 is TGTGCCAGCAGTTTATCGCGGTCAGAGACCCAGTACTTC.

Points on this clonotype: One end of the junction varies from germline; a read error may be responsible. The V and J genes are TRBV5-1 and TRBJ2-3; D ambiguous. CDR1 and CDR2 from the germline V gene are SGHRS and YFSETQ. The CDR3 runs 15 residues. In nucleotides, the CDR3 is TGCGCCAGCAGCTTGGGTTTCGGGCACACAGATACGCGGTATTTT. Translated: CASSLGFGHTDTRYF.

This clonotype has only a few counts. V gene TRBV3-1 combines with J gene TRBJ2-7; 7 positions match TRBD1. In germline, CDR1 is LGHDT, CDR2 YNNKEL (reference sequence). The CDR3 spans 15 residues. With V trimmed by 3 bases and J by 1 base, 6 bases remained unmatched. The CDR3 nucleotides read TGTGCCAGCAGCCAGACACAGGGGCAATCCTACGAGCAGTACTTC. This encodes CASSQTQGQSYEQYF.

Note on this clonotype: Relative to the germline gene, one junction end is altered; a read error may explain this. The rearrangement links TRBV7-2 to TRBJ2-7, with 11 nucleotides matching TRBD2. CDR1 is SGHTA and CDR2 is FQGNSA in the germline V gene. The length of the CDR3 is 18 residues. In DNA form, the CDR3 reads TGCGCCAGCAGCTTAAGGAGGGGACTAGCGGAAAGCTCCTACGAGCAGTACTTC. Translating gives CASSLRRGLAESSYEQYF.

This clonotype was seen a few times. This chain links TRBV3-1 with TRBJ2-7; D unclear. This CDR3 spans 15 amino acids. Trimming pared 0 bases from V and 1 base from J, leaving 10 bases between. The germline V gene has CDR1 LGHDT and CDR2 YNNKEL (reference sequence). CDR3 sequence: CASSQEAAVSYEQYF. The CDR3 bases are TGTGCCAGCAGCCAAGAAGCAGCCGTATCCTACGAGCAGTACTTC.

The chain couples TRBV29-1 to TRBJ2-5; D might be TRBD2 (5 bases). The CDR3 contains 12 residues. CDR1 is SQVTM and CDR2 is ANQGSEA in the germline V gene. V was pared by 4 bases and J by 5 bases, with 11 bases between. CDR3: CSVGEGTETQYF. The CDR3 nucleotides read TGCAGCGTTGGCGAGGGCACGGAGACCCAGTACTTC.

This chain links TRBV29-1 with TRBJ2-7, with 10 nucleotides matching TRBD2. The CDR3 totals 13 residues. J gave up 6 bases and V 4 bases, and 6 bases lay outside the gene matches. CDR1 SQVTM and CDR2 ANQGSEA come from the germline V gene. The DNA for the CDR3 is TGCAGCGTTGGTAGTCTAGCGGGAGCCGAGCAGTACTTC. It translates to CSVGSLAGAEQYF.

The chain employs TRBV5-5 and TRBJ2-7; D possibly uses TRBD1 or TRBD2 (5 bases each). V lost 7 bases and J lost 0, with 14 bases in between. Germline V gene sequence: CDR1 SGHKS, CDR2 YYEKEE (reference sequence). This CDR3 has 14 residues. The CDR3 nucleotides are TGTGCCAGCGACCGGGACGGGGACTCCTACGAGCAGTACTTC. Its translation is CASDRDGDSYEQYF.

The chain has TRBV6-2 or TRBV6-3 and TRBJ2-4; tentative D call: TRBD2 (6 bases). Trimming removed 2 bases from V and 1 base from J, with 21 bases in between. The CDR3 has 19 residues. The germline V gene has CDR1 MNHEY and CDR2 SVGEGT. The CDR3 region is CASSYQFQEGSRAKNIQYF. The CDR3 DNA reads TGTGCCAGCAGTTACCAGTTCCAGGAGGGATCGAGGGCCAAAAACATTCAGTACTTC.

This chain connects TRBV29-1 to TRBJ1-6; D possibly corresponds to TRBD1 (6 bases). V was shortened by 5 bases and J by 14 bases, with 19 bases between the two germline ends. The V gene's germline CDR1 is SQVTM and CDR2 ANQGSEA. The CDR3 has 13 residues. The CDR3 loop reads CSVRGTGDEALHF. For the CDR3, the DNA is TGCAGCGTTAGGGGGACGGGGGACGAGGCCCTCCACTTT.

This clonotype has a handful of counts. The V gene is TRBV20-1, the J gene TRBJ2-7; 7 positions agree with TRBD2. This CDR3 is 16 amino acids long. Germline lookup yields CDR1 DFQATT and CDR2 SNEGSKA (reference sequence). The trim removed 4 bases at V and 0 bases at J, leaving 12 bases unmatched. The CDR3 DNA follows: TGCAGTGCTATCGATGGAGGGACTACCCACTCCTACGAGCAGTACTTC. This codes for CSAIDGGTTHSYEQYF.

In this sample, this clonotype turned up a few times. The chain carries TRBV5-1 and TRBJ2-1; D not resolved. The J call is doubtful: the DNA matches TRBJ2-7 better. The germline V gene has CDR1 SGHRS and CDR2 YFSETQ. This CDR3 is built from 16 residues. The DNA of the CDR3 is TGCGCCAGCAGAAATGGACCAACCAGTTCCTACAATGAGCAGTACTTC. Translated: CASRNGPTSSYNEQYF.

The rearrangement links TRBV12-3 or TRBV12-4 to TRBJ1-2; D gene ambiguous. This CDR3 is built from 14 residues. V lost 5 bases and J lost 0, with 10 bases in between. The CDR3 nucleotides read TGTGCCAGCAGTCTCGCATCTACTAACTATGGCTACACCTTC. This translates into CASSLASTNYGYTF.

This clonotype has ten or more counts. The rearrangement links TRBV6-5 to TRBJ1-2, with D possibly TRBD1 on 6 matching bases. Germline loops: CDR1 MNHEY, CDR2 SVGAGI. The CDR3 extends over 15 amino acids. The V end lost 6 bases, the J end lost 4 bases, and 18 bases lay between the germline ends. The DNA of the CDR3 is TGTGCCAGCAGCTTAACAGGGAACGCGGCCTATGGCTACACCTTC. As protein: CASSLTGNAAYGYTF.

The chain recombines TRBV12-3 or TRBV12-4 with TRBJ2-5; possible D gene TRBD2, 5 bases. The CDR3 is 13 amino acids. Trimming took 2 bases from V and 11 from J, leaving 15 bases between them. The CDR3 protein is CASSLISGSGQYF. CDR3 bases: TGTGCCAGCAGTTTAATCTCGGGGTCGGGGCAGTACTTC.

The chain uses TRBV20-1 and TRBJ2-4; D is undetermined. The CDR3 spans 11 residues. Trimming removed 3 bases at V and 9 bases at J, with 9 bases between. The germline gives CDR1 DFQATT, CDR2 SNEGSKA (reference sequence). The CDR3 region has the DNA TGCAGTGCTAGGGGTAGCAGCATTCAGTACTTC. This translates into CSARGSSIQYF.

In its sample, this clonotype was seen once. V gene TRBV7-9 combines with J gene TRBJ2-7; perhaps TRBD1 as D (6 bases). Germline loops: CDR1 SEHNR, CDR2 FQNEAQ (reference sequence). The CDR3 sequence is 16 residues long. V was pared by 5 bases and J by 3 bases, with 20 bases between. The CDR3 DNA reads as TGTGCCAGCAGCCCAGGGCCCGACAGGCCCGGCTACGAGCAGTACTTC. This sequence encodes CASSPGPDRPGYEQYF. Drawing the rest from reference TRBV7-9 and TRBJ2-7, the complete variable domain is DTGVSQNPRHKITKRGQNVTFRCDPISEHNRLYWYRQTLGQGPEFLTYFQNEAQLEKSRLLSDRFSAERPKGSFSTLEIQRTEQGDSAMYLCASSPGPDRPGYEQYFGPGTRLTVT.

The J gene is TRBJ1-2, the V gene TRBV4-3, with D possibly matching TRBD1 (6 bases). V was clipped by 0 bases and J by 6 bases, with 11 bases between them. The germline V gene has CDR1 LGHNA and CDR2 YSLEER. CDR3 size: 14 residues. The CDR3 spells CASSQDWGANGYTF. The DNA of the CDR3 is TGCGCCAGCAGCCAAGATTGGGGGGCAAATGGCTACACCTTC.

This clonotype was found a few times. This rearrangement joins TRBV6-5 to TRBJ1-6, with unresolved D. The CDR3 is 19 residues long. V was pared by 0 bases and J by 0 bases, with 15 bases between. In germline, CDR1 is MNHEY, CDR2 SVGAGI. CDR3 bases: TGTGCCAGCAGTTACTCGTTCCCCTCCGGGAGCTCCTATAATTCACCCCTCCACTTT. As protein: CASSYSFPSGSSYNSPLHF.

The V gene is TRBV5-1, the J gene TRBJ2-1; 9 nucleotides line up with TRBD2. Trimming took 1 base from V and 8 from J; bases not matched to a gene: 4. The germline V gene encodes CDR1 SGHRS and CDR2 YFSETQ. This CDR3 has 14 amino acids. The CDR3 bases are TGCGCCAGCAGCTTGTTTCGCGGGGGGGATGAGCAGTTCTTC. This codes for CASSLFRGGDEQFF.

The chain has TRBV27 and TRBJ2-5, with 12 bases identical to TRBD1. Gene TRBJ2-7 matches the end of the DNA better, so the J call may be wrong. This CDR3 is built from 16 residues. CDR1 is MNHEY, CDR2 SMNVEV, per germline (reference sequence). CDR3 DNA: TGTGCCAGCAGACCCGGGACAGGGGGCCTTCCCTACGAGCAGTACTTC. Translation gives CASRPGTGGLPYEQYF.

This chain uses TRBV20-1 with TRBJ2-3; the match to TRBD1 covers 9 bases. The CDR3 length is 14 residues. Germline CDR1 DFQATT, CDR2 SNEGSKA (reference sequence). J was trimmed by 5 bases and V by 4 bases; bases with no gene match: 7. The DNA of the CDR3 is TGCAGTGCTACCGGACAGGGGTCACAAGATACGCAGTATTTT. This sequence encodes CSATGQGSQDTQYF.

The chain joins TRBV10-2 to TRBJ1-5; no reliable D call. Germline V gives CDR1 WSHSY, CDR2 SAAADI. V lost 5 bases, J lost 6 bases, and 11 bases lay in between. The CDR3 sequence is 13 residues long. The CDR3 DNA follows: TGCGCCAGCAGTATAAGTTTAGGTCAGCCCCAGCATTTT. This codes for CASSISLGQPQHF.

CDR3 nucleotides: TGTGCCAGCAGTTTAGCGGCAGCTTATGGCTACACCTTC. Residues: CASSLAAAYGYTF. The chain has TRBV12-3 or TRBV12-4 and TRBJ1-2; no firm D call. The CDR3 spans 13 residues. V lost 0 bases and J lost 5, with 7 bases in between.

The chain joins TRBV28 to TRBJ1-5; 9 nucleotides line up with TRBD1. CDR1 and CDR2 from the germline V gene are MDHEN and SYDVKM. With 5 bases clipped from V and 2 bases from J, the junction kept 4 bases outside the gene matches. This CDR3 comprises 15 residues. The CDR3 reads CASSPRTGGNQPQHF. CDR3 in DNA: TGTGCCAGCAGTCCTCGGACAGGGGGCAATCAGCCCCAGCATTTT.